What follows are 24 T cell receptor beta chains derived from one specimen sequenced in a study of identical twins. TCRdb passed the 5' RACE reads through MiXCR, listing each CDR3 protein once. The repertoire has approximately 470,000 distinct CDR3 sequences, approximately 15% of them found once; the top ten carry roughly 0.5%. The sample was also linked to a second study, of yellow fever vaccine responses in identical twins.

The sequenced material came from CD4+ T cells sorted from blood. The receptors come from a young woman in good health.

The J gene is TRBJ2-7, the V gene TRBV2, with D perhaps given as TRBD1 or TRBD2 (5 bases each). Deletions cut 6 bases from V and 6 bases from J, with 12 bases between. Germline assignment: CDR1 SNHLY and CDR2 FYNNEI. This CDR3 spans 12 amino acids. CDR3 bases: TGTGCCAGCAGGGACTCTAGGGGCGAGCAGTACTTC. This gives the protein CASRDSRGEQYF.

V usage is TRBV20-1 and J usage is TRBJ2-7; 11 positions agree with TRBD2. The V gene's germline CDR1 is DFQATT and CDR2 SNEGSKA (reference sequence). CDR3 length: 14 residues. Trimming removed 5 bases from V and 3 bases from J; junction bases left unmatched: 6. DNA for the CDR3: TGCAGTGCTGCGGGGACTAGCGGCAGCTACGAGCAGTACTTC. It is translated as CSAAGTSGSYEQYF.

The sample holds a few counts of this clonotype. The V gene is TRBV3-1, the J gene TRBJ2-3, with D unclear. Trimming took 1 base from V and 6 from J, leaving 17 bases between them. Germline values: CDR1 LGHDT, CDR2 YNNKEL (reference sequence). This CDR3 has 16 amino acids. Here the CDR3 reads CASSQGWARAMDTQYF. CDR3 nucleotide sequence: TGTGCCAGCAGCCAAGGGTGGGCTCGAGCCATGGATACGCAGTATTTT.

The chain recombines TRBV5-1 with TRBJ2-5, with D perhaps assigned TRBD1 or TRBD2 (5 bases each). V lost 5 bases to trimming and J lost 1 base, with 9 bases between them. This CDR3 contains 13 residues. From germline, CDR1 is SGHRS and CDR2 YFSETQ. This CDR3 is CASSTGPQETQYF. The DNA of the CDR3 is TGCGCCAGCAGTACGGGACCCCAAGAGACCCAGTACTTC.

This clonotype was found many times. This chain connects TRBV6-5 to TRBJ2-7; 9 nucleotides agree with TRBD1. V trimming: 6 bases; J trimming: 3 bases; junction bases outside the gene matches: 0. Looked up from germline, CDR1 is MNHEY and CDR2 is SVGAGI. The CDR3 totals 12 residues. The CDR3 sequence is CASRTGGYEQYF. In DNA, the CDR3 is TGTGCCAGCAGGACAGGGGGCTACGAGCAGTACTTC.

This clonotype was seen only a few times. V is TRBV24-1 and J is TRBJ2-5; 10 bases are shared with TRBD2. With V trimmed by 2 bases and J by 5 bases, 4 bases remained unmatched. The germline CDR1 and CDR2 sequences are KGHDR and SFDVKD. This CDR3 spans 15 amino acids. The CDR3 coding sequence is TGTGCCACCAGTGATTACGTGGGACTAGCGGAGACCCAGTACTTC. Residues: CATSDYVGLAETQYF.

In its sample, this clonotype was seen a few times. CDR3 DNA sequence: TGTGCCAGCGGACGAGGCGGGGGGGATAAGTACAATGAGCAGTTCTTC. Encoded protein: CASGRGGGDKYNEQFF. The chain carries TRBV14 and TRBJ2-1, with 9 bases identical to TRBD2. This CDR3 has 16 residues. Germline CDR1 SGHDN, CDR2 FVKESK. After removal of 8 bases from V and 4 bases from J, the junction contained 12 bases not matched to a gene.

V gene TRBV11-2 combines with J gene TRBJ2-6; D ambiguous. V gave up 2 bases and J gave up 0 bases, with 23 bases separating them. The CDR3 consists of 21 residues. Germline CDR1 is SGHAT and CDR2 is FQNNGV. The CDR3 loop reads CASSLLVQALPTSSGANVLTF. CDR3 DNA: TGTGCCAGCAGCTTACTGGTCCAGGCGCTCCCGACATCCTCTGGGGCCAACGTCCTGACTTTC.

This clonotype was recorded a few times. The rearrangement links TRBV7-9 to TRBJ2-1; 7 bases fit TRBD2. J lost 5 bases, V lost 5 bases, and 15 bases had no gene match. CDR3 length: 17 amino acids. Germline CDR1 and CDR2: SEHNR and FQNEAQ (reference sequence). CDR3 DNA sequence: TGTGCCAGCAGCCAAAGGGTTGCTGGGGGGGTAAACAATGAGCAGTTCTTC. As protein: CASSQRVAGGVNNEQFF. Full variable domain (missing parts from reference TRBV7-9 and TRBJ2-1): DTGVSQNPRHKITKRGQNVTFRCDPISEHNRLYWYRQTLGQGPEFLTYFQNEAQLEKSRLLSDRFSAERPKGSFSTLEIQRTEQGDSAMYLCASSQRVAGGVNNEQFFGPGTRLTVL.

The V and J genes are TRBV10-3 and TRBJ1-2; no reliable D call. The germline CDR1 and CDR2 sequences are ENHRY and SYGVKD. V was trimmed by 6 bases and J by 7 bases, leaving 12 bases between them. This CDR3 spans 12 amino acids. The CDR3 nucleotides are TGTGCCATCAGATCAGAGAGGAGTGGCTACACCTTC. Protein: CAIRSERSGYTF.

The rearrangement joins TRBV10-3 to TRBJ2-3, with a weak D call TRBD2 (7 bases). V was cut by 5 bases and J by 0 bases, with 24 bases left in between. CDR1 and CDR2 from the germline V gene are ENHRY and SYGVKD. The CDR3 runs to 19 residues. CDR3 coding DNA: TGTGCCATCAGTTTTTCCCGGGCGGGGGCGTTCTCTAGCACAGATACGCAGTATTTT. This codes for CAISFSRAGAFSSTDTQYF.

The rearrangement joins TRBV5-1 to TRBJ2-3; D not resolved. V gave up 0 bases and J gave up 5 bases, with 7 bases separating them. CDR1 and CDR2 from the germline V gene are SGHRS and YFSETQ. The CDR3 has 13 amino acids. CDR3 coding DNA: TGCGCCAGCAGCTTGGAGGGTAGAGATACGCAGTATTTT. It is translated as CASSLEGRDTQYF.

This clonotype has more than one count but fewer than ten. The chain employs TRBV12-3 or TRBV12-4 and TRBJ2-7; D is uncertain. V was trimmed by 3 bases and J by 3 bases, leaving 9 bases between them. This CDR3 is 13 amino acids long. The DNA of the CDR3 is TGTGCCAGCAGTTTGACCGGCCTCTACGAGCAGTACTTC. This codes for CASSLTGLYEQYF.

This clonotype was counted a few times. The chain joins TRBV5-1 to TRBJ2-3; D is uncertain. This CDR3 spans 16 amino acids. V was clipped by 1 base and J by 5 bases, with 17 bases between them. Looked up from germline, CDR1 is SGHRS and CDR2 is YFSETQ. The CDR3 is CASSLWAGRSGDTQYF. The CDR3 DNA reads TGCGCCAGCAGCTTGTGGGCTGGTCGGTCGGGAGATACGCAGTATTTT.

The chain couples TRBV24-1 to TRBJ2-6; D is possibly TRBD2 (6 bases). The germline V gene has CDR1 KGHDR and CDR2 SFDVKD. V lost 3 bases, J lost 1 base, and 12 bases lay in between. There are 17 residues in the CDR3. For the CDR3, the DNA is TGTGCCACCAGTGATGCAGGTCGGGGGTCTGGGGCCAACGTCCTGACTTTC. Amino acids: CATSDAGRGSGANVLTF.

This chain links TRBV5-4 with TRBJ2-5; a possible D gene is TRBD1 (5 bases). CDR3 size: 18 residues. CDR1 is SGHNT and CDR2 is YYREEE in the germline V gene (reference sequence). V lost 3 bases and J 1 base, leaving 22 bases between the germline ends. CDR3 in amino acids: CASSSGRLRGVSQETQYF. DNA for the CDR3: TGTGCCAGCAGCTCCGGTCGGCTAAGGGGTGTAAGCCAAGAGACCCAGTACTTC.

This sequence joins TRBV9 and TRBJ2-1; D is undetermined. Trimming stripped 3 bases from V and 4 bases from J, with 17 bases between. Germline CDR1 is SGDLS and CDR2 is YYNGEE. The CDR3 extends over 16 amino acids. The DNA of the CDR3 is TGTGCCAGCAGCGCCGCAAGGACCTTAGTTTACAATGAGCAGTTCTTC. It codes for CASSAARTLVYNEQFF.

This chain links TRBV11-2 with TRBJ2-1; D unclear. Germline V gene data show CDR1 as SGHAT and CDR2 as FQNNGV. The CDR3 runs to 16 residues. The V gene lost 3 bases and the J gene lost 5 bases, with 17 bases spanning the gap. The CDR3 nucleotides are TGTGCCAGCAGCTTGCGACCAGCAGAGATCAACAATGAGCAGTTCTTC. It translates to CASSLRPAEINNEQFF.

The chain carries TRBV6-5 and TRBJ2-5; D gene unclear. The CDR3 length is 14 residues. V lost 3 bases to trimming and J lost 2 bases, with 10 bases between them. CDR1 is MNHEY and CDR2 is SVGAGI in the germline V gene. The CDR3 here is CASSYRLEQETQYF. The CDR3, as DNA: TGTGCCAGCAGTTATAGGCTCGAGCAAGAGACCCAGTACTTC.

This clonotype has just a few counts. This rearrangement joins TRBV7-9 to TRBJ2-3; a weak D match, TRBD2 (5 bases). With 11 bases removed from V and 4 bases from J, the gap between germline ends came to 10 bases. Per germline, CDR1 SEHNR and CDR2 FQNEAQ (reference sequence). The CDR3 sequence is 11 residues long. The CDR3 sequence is CACLDSDTQYF. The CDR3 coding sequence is TGTGCCTGCCTGGACTCAGATACGCAGTATTTT.

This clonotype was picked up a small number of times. The CDR3 region is CASSRQHQPQHF. The CDR3 DNA sequence: TGTGCCAGCAGTCGTCAACATCAGCCCCAGCATTTT. J is TRBJ1-5 and V is TRBV6-2 or TRBV6-3; D remains ambiguous. V lost 5 bases, J lost 5 bases, and 7 bases lay in between. CDR1 and CDR2 from the germline V gene are MNHEY and SVGEGT. The CDR3 runs to 12 residues.

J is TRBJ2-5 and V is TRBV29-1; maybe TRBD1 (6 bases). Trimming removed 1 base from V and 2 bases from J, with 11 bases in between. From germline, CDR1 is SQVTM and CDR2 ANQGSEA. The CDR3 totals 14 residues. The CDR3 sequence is CSVEARDIQETQYF. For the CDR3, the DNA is TGCAGCGTTGAAGCCAGGGACATTCAAGAGACCCAGTACTTC.

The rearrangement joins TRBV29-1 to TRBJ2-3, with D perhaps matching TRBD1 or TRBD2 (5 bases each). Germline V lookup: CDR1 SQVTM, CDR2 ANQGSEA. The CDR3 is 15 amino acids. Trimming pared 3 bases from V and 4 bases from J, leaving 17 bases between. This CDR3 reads CSVDRVLGVPDTQYF. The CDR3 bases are TGCAGCGTTGACCGGGTCCTGGGGGTCCCAGATACGCAGTATTTT.

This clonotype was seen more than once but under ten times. For the CDR3, the DNA is TGTGCCAGCAGCAAAGCGGGTACGAACACCGGGGAGCTGTTTTTT. Residues: CASSKAGTNTGELFF. This chain connects TRBV6-4 to TRBJ2-2; D is possibly TRBD2 (6 bases). Trimming removed 6 bases at V and 0 bases at J, with 11 bases between. The V gene's germline CDR1 is MRHNA and CDR2 SNTAGT. The CDR3 totals 15 residues.